Each of the 14 T cell receptor beta chains below was sequenced from the same sample in a study of early T cells in non-severe SARS-CoV-2 infection. TCRdb reprocessed the 5' RACE reads with MiXCR, giving one entry per CDR3 protein. The data show 65,000 to 85,000 distinct CDR3 sequences, under 14% seen once. Material: whole blood. The receptors were sampled from an adult who was a healthcare worker with PCR-confirmed SARS-CoV-2 infection or an uninfected control (not recorded which).

The genes are TRBV5-1 and TRBJ2-1; TRBD2 matches at 14 bases. Unmatched junction bases numbered 9, after V lost 3 bases and J lost 1 base. CDR3 length: 19 amino acids. Germline CDR1 is SGHRS and CDR2 is YFSETQ. The CDR3 is CASSSPTGTSGSSYNEQFF. CDR3 nucleotides: TGCGCCAGCAGCTCCCCCACCGGGACTAGCGGGAGTTCCTACAATGAGCAGTTCTTC.

In this sample, this clonotype turned up a few times. The junction departs from the called germline gene at one end, perhaps through a read error. The chain couples TRBV5-4 to TRBJ2-1, with 8 positions matching TRBD2. The CDR3 loop spans 12 amino acids. The germline V gene has CDR1 SGHNT and CDR2 YYREEE (reference sequence). The CDR3 spells CASSNQGLAGSF. Here the CDR3 DNA reads TGTGCCAGCAGCAATCAAGGTCTAGCGGGCAGCTTC.

This clonotype was seen ten or more times. This sequence joins TRBV2 and TRBJ2-2, with 8 positions matching TRBD2. The V gene's germline CDR1 is SNHLY and CDR2 FYNNEI. V was clipped by 1 base and J by 2 bases; unmatched bases: 3. The CDR3 has 16 amino acids. CDR3 sequence reads: CASSEDTSGNTGELFF. CDR3 bases: TGTGCCAGCAGTGAAGATACTAGCGGAAACACCGGGGAGCTGTTTTTT.

The genes are TRBV5-1 and TRBJ1-3, with TRBD1 matching 8 bases. The CDR3 has 16 residues. Germline values: CDR1 SGHRS, CDR2 YFSETQ. V was clipped by 4 bases and J by 0 bases; unmatched bases: 6. CDR3 sequence (DNA): TGCGCCAGCAGCAGCGGACAGGGCTTCTCTGGAAACACCATATATTTT. It encodes CASSSGQGFSGNTIYF.

This clonotype was seen a handful of times. This chain uses TRBV18 with TRBJ2-7; TRBD2 matches 7 bases. The CDR3 is 13 residues long. Trimming cost V 6 bases and J 4 bases; bases outside gene matches: 6. Germline V CDR1 and CDR2: KGHSH, LQKENI. The CDR3 protein is CASSPGEGYEQYF. Written as DNA, the CDR3 is TGTGCCAGCTCTCCGGGGGAGGGTTACGAGCAGTACTTC. The full variable domain, completed using reference TRBV18 and TRBJ2-7, is NAGVMQNPRHLVRRRGQEARLRCSPMKGHSHVYWYRQLPEEGLKFMVYLQKENIIDESGMPKERFSAEFPKEGPSILRIQQVVRGDSAAYFCASSPGEGYEQYFGPGTRLTVT.

This clonotype was observed at least ten times. The rearrangement joins TRBV5-6 to TRBJ2-5; TRBD2 matches 9 bases. This CDR3 has 16 residues. V trimming: 9 bases; J trimming: 2 bases; junction bases outside the gene matches: 14. Germline V gene lookup returns CDR1 SGHDT and CDR2 YYEEEE. The DNA for the CDR3 is TGTGCCACCATCCGGCGGCGGACTAGCGAGCAAGAGACCCAGTACTTC. Protein sequence: CATIRRRTSEQETQYF. Using reference TRBV5-6 and TRBJ2-5 for the parts outside the CDR3, the full variable domain is DAGVTQSPTHLIKTRGQQVTLRCSPKSGHDTVSWYQQALGQGPQFIFQYYEEEERQRGNFPDRFSGHQFPNYSSELNVNALLLGDSALYLCATIRRRTSEQETQYFGPGTRLLVL.

V is TRBV18 and J is TRBJ2-5; TRBD1 aligns across 7 bases. Germline loops: CDR1 KGHSH, CDR2 LQKENI. The CDR3 covers 17 residues. With 1 base clipped from V and 4 bases from J, the junction kept 12 bases outside the gene matches. The CDR3 bases are TGTGCCAGCTCACCACTCCTACGACAGGGTGGGCGAGAGACCCAGTACTTC. Protein: CASSPLLRQGGRETQYF. The full variable domain, in which reference TRBV18 and TRBJ2-5 provide the parts outside the CDR3, is NAGVMQNPRHLVRRRGQEARLRCSPMKGHSHVYWYRQLPEEGLKFMVYLQKENIIDESGMPKERFSAEFPKEGPSILRIQQVVRGDSAAYFCASSPLLRQGGRETQYFGPGTRLLVL.

This clonotype was seen a handful of times. The V and J genes are TRBV29-1 and TRBJ2-1; either TRBD1 or TRBD2 may fit D (5 bases each). CDR3 size: 11 residues. The V and J ends lost 4 bases and 9 bases respectively, with 10 bases between them. Germline assignment: CDR1 SQVTM and CDR2 ANQGSEA. The CDR3 spells CSVGGRGEQFF. In nucleotides, the CDR3 is TGCAGCGTTGGGGGACGGGGTGAGCAGTTCTTC.

This clonotype has just a few counts. The J gene is TRBJ2-7, the V gene TRBV4-2; D call uncertain. Trimming shortened V by 1 base and J by 4 bases, and 5 bases separated the two germline ends. The germline CDR1 and CDR2 sequences are LGHNA and YNFKEQ. The CDR3 is made up of 12 amino acids. CDR3 amino acids: CASSQAQYEQYF. CDR3 sequence (DNA): TGTGCCAGCAGCCAAGCTCAATACGAGCAGTACTTC.

This clonotype has ten or more counts. The rearrangement uses TRBV19 and TRBJ1-5, with 7 bases matching TRBD1. V gave up 3 bases and J gave up 0 bases; unmatched junction bases: 8. The CDR3 runs 17 residues. The germline CDR1 and CDR2 sequences are LNHDA and SQIVND (reference sequence). The DNA for the CDR3 is TGTGCCAGTAGTATCGCCGGGACAGCTTATAGCAATCAGCCCCAGCATTTT. Its protein is CASSIAGTAYSNQPQHF.

The chain joins TRBV15 to TRBJ1-1; D might be TRBD1 (6 bases). Trimming removed 0 bases at V and 3 bases at J, with 11 bases between. The CDR3 is 15 residues long. Germline-derived CDR1 and CDR2 are LNHNV and YYDKDF (reference sequence). The CDR3 is CATSRDRAGDTEAFF. CDR3 sequence (DNA): TGTGCCACCAGCAGAGATCGGGCAGGGGACACTGAAGCTTTCTTT.

The rearrangement uses TRBV14 and TRBJ1-2; 9 nucleotides line up with TRBD1. The germline V gene encodes CDR1 SGHDN and CDR2 FVKESK. The CDR3 sequence is 17 residues long. J lost 7 bases, V lost 3 bases, and 15 bases had no gene match. CDR3 nucleotide sequence: TGTGCCAGCAGCCAGGCCGGGACAGGGTCCGCGGTTCGTGGCTACACCTTC. It encodes CASSQAGTGSAVRGYTF.

The J gene is TRBJ1-2, the V gene TRBV3-1; D not resolved. CDR1 and CDR2 from the germline V gene are LGHDT and YNNKEL (reference sequence). The ends were cut back, 4 bases at V and 8 bases at J, with 17 bases in the middle. The CDR3 loop spans 14 amino acids. The CDR3 loop is CASSRNGISEGYTF. In nucleotides, the CDR3 is TGTGCCAGCAGCCGGAACGGGATTTCGGAGGGCTACACCTTC.

The V call is TRBV7-6, the J call TRBJ2-3; 8 bases are shared with TRBD1. Trimming removed 5 bases from V and 2 bases from J; junction bases left unmatched: 6. The germline V gene encodes CDR1 SGHVS and CDR2 FNYEAQ. CDR3 length: 15 amino acids. The CDR3 DNA sequence: TGTGCCAGCAGCAAGACAGGGGCTATCACAGATACGCAGTATTTT. Its translation: CASSKTGAITDTQYF.